This entry concerns a single T cell receptor (beta chain). Its antigen is as yet unknown. This sample stems from a study of tissue T cells after allogeneic stem cell transplantation. Study-level findings and limits: TCR repertoires tracked anatomic similarity, regardless of disease or transplant status.

CDR1 MGHRA and CDR2 YSYEKL come from the germline V gene. V was clipped by 0 bases and J by 5 bases, with 6 bases between them. The CDR3 loop spans 13 amino acids. Assay: immunoSEQ multiplex PCR; the TCRdb copy retains only in-frame clones and omits some. Of over 1,500 clones in the sample, roughly three quarters were seen once. The source material was colon tissue, sampled at autopsy. This receptor was taken from a male patient aged 40-70 years with steroid-refractory graft-versus-host disease after an allogeneic stem cell transplant. Some T cells may be supplied by the graft donor. V is TRBV4-1 and J is TRBJ2-3; D uncertain. In nucleotides, the CDR3 is TGCGCCAGCAGCCAAGAGGCGAGAGATACGCAGTATTTT. Translating gives CASSQEARDTQYF.